This T cell receptor (beta chain) was sequenced during a study of control samples from healthy donors and cancer patients. Only in-frame clones appear in the TCRdb table, and some are missing; sequencing was by immunoSEQ multiplex PCR. The repertoire includes about 24,000 clones, about 80% of them detected once, and roughly 27% sits in the top ten. Germline V gives CDR1 SGHRS, CDR2 YFSETQ. The CDR3 totals 15 residues. V lost 1 base to trimming and J lost 8 bases; unmatched junction nucleotides: 8. This clone was detected a few times. The specimen was PBMCs. The genes are TRBV5-1 and TRBJ2-1; 8 nucleotides agree with TRBD1. This receptor was obtained from a man in his 60s with head and neck cancer. DNA for the CDR3: TGCGCCAGCAGCTTGCCGGCGACAGGGGTCCATGAGCAGTTCTTC. Amino acids: CASSLPATGVHEQFF.